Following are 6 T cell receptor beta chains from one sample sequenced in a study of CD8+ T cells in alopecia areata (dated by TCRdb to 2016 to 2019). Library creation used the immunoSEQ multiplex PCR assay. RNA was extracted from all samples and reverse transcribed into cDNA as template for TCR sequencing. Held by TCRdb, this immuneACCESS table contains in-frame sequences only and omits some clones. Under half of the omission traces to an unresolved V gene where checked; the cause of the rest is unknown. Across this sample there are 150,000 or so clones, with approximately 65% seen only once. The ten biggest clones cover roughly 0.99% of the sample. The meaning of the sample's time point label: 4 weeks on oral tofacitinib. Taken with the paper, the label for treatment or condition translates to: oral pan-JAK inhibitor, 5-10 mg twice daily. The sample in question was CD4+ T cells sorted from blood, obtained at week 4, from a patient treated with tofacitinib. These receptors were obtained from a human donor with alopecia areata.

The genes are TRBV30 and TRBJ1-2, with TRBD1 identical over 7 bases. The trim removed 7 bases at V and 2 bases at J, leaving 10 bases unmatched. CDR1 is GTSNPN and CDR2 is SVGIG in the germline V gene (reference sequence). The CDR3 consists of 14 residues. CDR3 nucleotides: TGTGCCTCCTTCGCTAAGGGACAGAACTATGGCTACACCTTC. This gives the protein CASFAKGQNYGYTF.

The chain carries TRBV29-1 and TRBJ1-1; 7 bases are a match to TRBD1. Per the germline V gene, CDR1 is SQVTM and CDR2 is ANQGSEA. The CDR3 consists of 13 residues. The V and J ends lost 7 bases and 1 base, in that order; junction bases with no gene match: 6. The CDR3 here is CSAADRSNTEAFF. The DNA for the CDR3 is TGCAGCGCCGCGGACAGGTCGAACACTGAAGCTTTCTTT. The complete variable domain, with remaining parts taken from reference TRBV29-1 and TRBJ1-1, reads SAVISQKPSRDICQRGTSLTIQCQVDSQVTMMFWYRQQPGQSLTLIATANQGSEATYESGFVIDKFPISRPNLTFSTLTVSNMSPEDSSIYLCSAADRSNTEAFFGQGTRLTVV.

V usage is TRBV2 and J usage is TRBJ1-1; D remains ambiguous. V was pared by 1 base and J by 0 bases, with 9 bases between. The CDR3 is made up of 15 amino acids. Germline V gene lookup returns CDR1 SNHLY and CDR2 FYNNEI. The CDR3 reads CASSEEAAMNTEAFF. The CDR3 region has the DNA TGTGCCAGCAGTGAAGAGGCAGCCATGAACACTGAAGCTTTCTTT.

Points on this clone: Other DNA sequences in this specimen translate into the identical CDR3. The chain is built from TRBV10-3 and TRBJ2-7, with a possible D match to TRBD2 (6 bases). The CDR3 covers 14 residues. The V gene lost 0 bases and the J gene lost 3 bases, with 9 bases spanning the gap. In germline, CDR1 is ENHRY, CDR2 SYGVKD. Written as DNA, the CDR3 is TGTGCCATCAGTGAGTCCCGCGGGGACTACGAGCAGTACTTC. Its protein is CAISESRGDYEQYF.

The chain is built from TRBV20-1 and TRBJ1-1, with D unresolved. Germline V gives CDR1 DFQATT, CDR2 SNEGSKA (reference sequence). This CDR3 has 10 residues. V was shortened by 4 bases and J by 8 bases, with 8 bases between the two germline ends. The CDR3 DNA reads TGCAGTGCTAAGCATACCGAAGCTTTCTTT. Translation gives CSAKHTEAFF.

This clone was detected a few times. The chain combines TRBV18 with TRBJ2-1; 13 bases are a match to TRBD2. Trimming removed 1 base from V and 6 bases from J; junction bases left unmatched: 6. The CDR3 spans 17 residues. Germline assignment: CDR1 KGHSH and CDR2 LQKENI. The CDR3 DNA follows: TGTGCCAGCTCACCACGACGATGGACTAGCGGGGGCAATGAGCAGTTCTTC. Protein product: CASSPRRWTSGGNEQFF.